The next 5 T cell receptor beta chains were all read from a single sample in a study of blood T cell repertoires in COVID-19. The data were produced by immunoSEQ multiplex PCR, yet TCRdb's version contains in-frame clones alone and is incomplete. This repertoire shows approximately 500,000 clones, 89% found once; its top ten account for around 0.9%. Sequencing input: peripheral blood. These receptors were obtained from a man aged 18-30 years with COVID-19, enrolled during active disease.

V gene TRBV5-4 combines with J gene TRBJ2-7, with 8 bases lining up with TRBD1. CDR3 length equals 14 residues. V dropped 1 base and J dropped 11; count of bases not matched to a gene: 11. From germline, CDR1 is SGHNT and CDR2 YYREEE (reference sequence). The CDR3 DNA sequence: TGTGCCAGCAGCTTGAGTGGACAGGGCAAGGTGGAGTACTTC. It encodes CASSLSGQGKVEYF.

The gene calls are TRBV6-1 and TRBJ1-5, with D perhaps TRBD1 (5 bases). Trimming removed 1 base from V and 7 bases from J, with 8 bases in between. CDR1 is MNHNS, CDR2 SASEGT, per germline. The CDR3 loop spans 13 amino acids. The CDR3 region has the DNA TGTGCCAGCAGTGAAGGGCGGGGGCAGCCCCAGCATTTT. Translated: CASSEGRGQPQHF.

CDR3 sequence: CASSSSSSGNEQFF. The CDR3 DNA reads as TGTGCCAGCAGCTCCTCCTCTAGCGGCAATGAGCAGTTCTTC. This rearrangement joins TRBV7-3 to TRBJ2-1, with 7 bases fitting TRBD2. Germline values: CDR1 SGHTA, CDR2 FQGTGA. Trimming removed 4 bases from V and 6 bases from J; junction bases left unmatched: 6. The CDR3 length is 14 residues.

CDR3 nucleotide sequence: TGTGCCAGCAGCCAAGACCAGTATGAGGTGAAAGCTTTCTTT. It encodes CASSQDQYEVKAFF. This chain joins TRBV4-2 and TRBJ1-1; D remains unclear. The CDR3 has 14 amino acids. V was pared by 0 bases and J by 9 bases, with 14 bases between. Germline CDR1 is LGHNA and CDR2 is YNFKEQ.

The chain links TRBV5-6 to TRBJ1-1; the D gene is possibly TRBD1 (6 bases). Per the germline V gene, CDR1 is SGHDT and CDR2 is YYEEEE. The CDR3 has 14 residues. V gave up 4 bases and J gave up 10 bases, with 20 bases separating them. CDR3 coding DNA: TGTGCCAGCAGCAAAACAGGGAAGGAAGTTGGAGCTTTCTTT. It encodes CASSKTGKEVGAFF.